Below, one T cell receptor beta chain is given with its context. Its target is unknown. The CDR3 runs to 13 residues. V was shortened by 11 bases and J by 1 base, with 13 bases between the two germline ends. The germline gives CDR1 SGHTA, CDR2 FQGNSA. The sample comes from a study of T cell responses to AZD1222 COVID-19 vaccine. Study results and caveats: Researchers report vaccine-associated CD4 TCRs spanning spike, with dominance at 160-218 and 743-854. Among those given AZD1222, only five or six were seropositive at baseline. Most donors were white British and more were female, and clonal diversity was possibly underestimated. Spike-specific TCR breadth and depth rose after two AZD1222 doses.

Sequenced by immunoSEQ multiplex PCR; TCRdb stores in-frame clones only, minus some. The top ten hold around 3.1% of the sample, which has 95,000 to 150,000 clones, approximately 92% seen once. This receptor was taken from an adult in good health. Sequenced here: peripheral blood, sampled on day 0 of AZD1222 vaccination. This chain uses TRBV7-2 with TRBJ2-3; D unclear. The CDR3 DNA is TGTGCCCAAACCAAGGGCGGCACAGATACGCAGTATTTT. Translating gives CAQTKGGTDTQYF.